This T cell receptor beta chain is drawn from a study of CD8+ T cells in alopecia areata (dated by TCRdb to between 2017 and 2018). Background for the entire study: The study used high-throughput TCRbeta sequencing to examine T cell clonal expansion in alopecia areata, in both the C3H/HeJ mouse model and human patients. Clonality in the scalp was compared among normal scalp (n=4), patchy alopecia areata scalp (n=8), and alopecia totalis/universalis scalp (n=8). Amplification of TCRbeta CDR3 regions was done by immunoSEQ multiplex PCR using 35 Vbeta forward primers and 13 Jbeta reverse primers. Human TCRbeta sequencing covered scalp tissue and sorted CD4+ and CD8+ peripheral blood T cells from patchy and totalis/universalis alopecia areata patients and healthy controls. The RNA source kit depended on sample type: the PAXgene miRNA kit for fixed scalp, the miRNeasy kit for PBMCs, and the RNeasy kit for mouse skin. The research as a whole found: Shared TCR sequences between patients were less evident than in mice, which may be partly attributable to HLA diversity in the patient population. Scalp TCR repertoire analysis is complicated because resident alphabeta T cells in normal human skin are also sequenced, whereas mouse skin is dominated by gammadelta T cells. Compared with normal scalp, lesional scalp, particularly in alopecia totalis/universalis, had higher clonality and more expanded CD8+ clones, which suggests antigenic drive.

The method was the immunoSEQ multiplex PCR assay. To provide template for TCR sequencing, every sample had RNA extracted and reverse transcribed into cDNA. First-strand cDNA was synthesized using SuperScript III with a 2:1 mix of oligo-dT and random hexamers. A synthetic immune receptor repertoire was used to measure amplification bias, and any remaining bias was corrected computationally. The authors' analysis ran thus. After raw reads were preprocessed to remove errors, the CDR3 was defined following IMGT conventions as running from the conserved cysteine to phenylalanine. Clonality was computed by normalizing Shannon entropy by log2 of the number of productive unique TCRs and subtracting the result from 1. Scalp TCRbeta sequences were cross-referenced with sorted blood CD4 and CD8 repertoires so that the CD4 or CD8 identity of scalp clones could be inferred. In TCRdb, the immuneACCESS table is reduced to in-frame sequences with V and J assigned. These tables do not hold every clone; where another copy was compared, an unresolved V gene accounts for under half, and the others remain unexplained. That table furnishes V, J and clone size, whereas the DNA furnished D and trimming. Counted in this sample were approximately 150,000 clones; about 60% of them appeared once. About 4.3% of the sample goes to the ten largest clones.

The germline V gene (reference sequence) supplies CDR1 PRHDT and CDR2 FYEKMQ. Germline trimming: 6 bases from V, 3 bases from J; junction bases outside gene matches: 11. The CDR3 runs 17 residues from the cysteine to the phenylalanine. The sequence is cut down to CDR3 DNA, 51 bases in frame from base 1. With respect to this clone: Its specific antigen is unknown. No clone much larger than this one lies a single base away; base qualities are absent.

PBMCs were isolated by density centrifugation and stained for CD3, CD4 and CD8, and CD4+ and CD8+ T cells were sorted on a FACSAria. Scalp biopsies and blood samples were obtained from unaffected controls. Input material: CD4+ T cells sorted from blood. The clonotype was recovered from a human donor in good health. This receptor chain uses TRBV13 and TRBJ2-7, with TRBD2 matching 13 junction bases. The bases are TGTGCCAGCAGTTACCTGGGGGGACTAGCGGGACACTACGAGCAGTACTTC. It specifies CASSYLGGLAGHYEQYF.